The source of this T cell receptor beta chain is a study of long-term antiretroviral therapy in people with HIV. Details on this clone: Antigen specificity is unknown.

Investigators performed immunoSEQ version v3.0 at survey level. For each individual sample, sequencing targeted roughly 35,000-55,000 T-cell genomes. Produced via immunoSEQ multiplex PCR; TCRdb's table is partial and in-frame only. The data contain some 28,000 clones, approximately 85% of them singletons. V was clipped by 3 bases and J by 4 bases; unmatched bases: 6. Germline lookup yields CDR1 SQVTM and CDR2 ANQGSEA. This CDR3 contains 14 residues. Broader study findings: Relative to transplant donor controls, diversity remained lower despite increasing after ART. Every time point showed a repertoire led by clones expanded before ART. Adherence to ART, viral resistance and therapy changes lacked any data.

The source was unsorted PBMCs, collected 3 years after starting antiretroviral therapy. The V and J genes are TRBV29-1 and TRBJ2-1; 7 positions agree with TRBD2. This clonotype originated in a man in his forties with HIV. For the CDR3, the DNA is TGCAGCGTTGAGGGGCTAGCGGAGTACAATGAGCAGTTCTTC. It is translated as CSVEGLAEYNEQFF.